Each of the 10 T cell receptor beta chains below was sequenced from the same sample in a study of blood T cells in healthy people across ages (dated by TCRdb to between 2014 and 2016). Libraries were constructed by 5' RACE. TCRdb names Illumina HiSeq 2500 as the instrument used. A second roughly 6 to 12 cycle PCR used a sample-barcoded 5' primer and a J-beta primer mix. Using fastp at Q25 and MiXCR, TCRdb reprocessed the public reads and kept productive beta chains. One record per CDR3 amino acid sequence lists the most common genes and DNA. In all, the sample holds 850,000 to 950,000 distinct CDR3 sequences, and under 35% of those were seen once. The ten largest clones represent around a sixth of the sample. Sequenced material: blood. The source is a woman aged 80 or older in good health.

In this sample, this clonotype turned up a few times. The chain is built from TRBV7-2 and TRBJ1-1, with TRBD1 matching 11 bases. The CDR3 consists of 16 residues. The J segment lost 4 bases and the V segment lost 5 bases, leaving 9 bases of the junction unmatched. CDR1 and CDR2 (germline): SGHTA, FQGNSA. The CDR3 nucleotides are TGTGCCAGCAGCCGGACAGGGGGCTGGGGGGGCACTGAAGCTTTCTTT. Its translation: CASSRTGGWGGTEAFF. Supplemented by reference TRBV7-2 and TRBJ1-1, the full variable domain reads GAGVSQSPSNKVTEKGKDVELRCDPISGHTALYWYRQSLGQGLEFLIYFQGNSAPDKSGLPSDRFSAERTGGSVSTLTIQRTQQEDSAVYLCASSRTGGWGGTEAFFGQGTRLTVV.

To note about this clonotype: This may be a read error, as it is one base from a much larger clone. CDR3 amino acids: CASSLASETSEYF. As DNA, the CDR3 is TGTGCCAGCAGTTTGGCATCGGAAACAAGTGAGTACTTC. This chain connects TRBV27 to TRBJ2-7; D uncertain. V shed 3 bases and J shed 11 bases, with 17 bases lying between them. Germline CDR1 MNHEY, CDR2 SMNVEV (reference sequence). CDR3 length equals 13 residues.

This clonotype was recorded only once. A much bigger clone sits one base away, suggesting this may be a read error. This chain connects TRBV20-1 to TRBJ1-2; TRBD1 agrees at 9 bases. The CDR3 is 13 amino acids. Germline-derived CDR1 and CDR2 are DFQATT and SNEGSKA (reference sequence). The junction had 8 bases not matched to a gene; V was cut back by 7 bases and J by 5 bases. CDR3 sequence reads: CSVPGQGQYGYTF. CDR3 in DNA: TGCAGTGTCCCAGGACAGGGGCAGTATGGCTACACCTTC.

This clonotype has a count of ten or more. The chain couples TRBV12-3 or TRBV12-4 to TRBJ2-5; 9 bases align to TRBD2. The CDR3 is made up of 15 amino acids. V was clipped by 3 bases and J by 3 bases; unmatched bases: 5. For the CDR3, the DNA is TGTGCCAGCAGTTTCAAGACTAGCGGAGAAGAGACCCAGTACTTC. This gives the protein CASSFKTSGEETQYF.

This clonotype was seen many times. The chain couples TRBV7-2 to TRBJ2-1; 9 bases map to TRBD2. The germline V gene encodes CDR1 SGHTA and CDR2 FQGNSA. Germline trimming cut 6 bases from V and 4 bases from J; bases unmatched to any gene: 10. The CDR3 runs to 16 residues. CDR3 residues: CASSAHRTSGYNEQFF. In DNA form, the CDR3 reads TGTGCCAGCAGTGCCCACCGCACTAGCGGGTACAATGAGCAGTTCTTC.

The chain couples TRBV30 to TRBJ2-1, with 10 bases aligning to TRBD1. The germline CDR1 and CDR2 sequences are GTSNPN and SVGIG (reference sequence). Unmatched junction bases numbered 8, after V lost 2 bases and J lost 10 bases. This CDR3 spans 14 amino acids. The CDR3 loop reads CAWSKGQGYYEQFF. In DNA form, the CDR3 reads TGTGCCTGGAGTAAGGGACAGGGGTACTACGAGCAGTTCTTC.

Note on this clonotype: A much bigger clone sits one base away, suggesting this may be a read error. The chain is built from TRBV6-5 and TRBJ2-3; 7 bases match TRBD2. The germline V gene encodes CDR1 MNHEY and CDR2 SVGAGI. V trimming: 2 bases; J trimming: 2 bases; junction bases outside the gene matches: 4. The CDR3 covers 15 residues. CDR3 loop: CASSYPGGNTDTQYF. The DNA for the CDR3 is TGTGCCAGCAGTTACCCGGGGGGAAACACAGATACGCAGTATTTT.

This clonotype was picked up many times. The chain couples TRBV7-2 to TRBJ1-6; D unclear. The V gene lost 7 bases and the J gene lost 7 bases, with 17 bases spanning the gap. The V gene's germline CDR1 is SGHTA and CDR2 FQGNSA. The CDR3 consists of 15 residues. The CDR3 sequence is CASTRGQRNNSPLHF. The CDR3, as DNA: TGTGCCAGCACCCGCGGGCAGAGGAACAATTCACCCCTCCACTTT.

This clonotype turned up a few times. The chain is built from TRBV6-5 and TRBJ1-5, with TRBD1 as a possible D gene (5 bases). Germline assignment: CDR1 MNHEY and CDR2 SVGAGI. V lost 5 bases and J 7 bases, leaving 15 bases between the germline ends. This CDR3 comprises 14 residues. The CDR3 nucleotides read TGTGCCAGCAGTGGAGTGCAGGGAGGGCAGCCCCAGCATTTT. It is translated as CASSGVQGGQPQHF.

This clonotype was counted many times. The chain links TRBV9 to TRBJ2-3; weak D call: TRBD1 (5 bases). Germline CDR1 is SGDLS and CDR2 is YYNGEE. The length of the CDR3 is 17 residues. Trimming removed 1 base at V and 3 bases at J, with 18 bases between. CDR3 in DNA: TGTGCCAGCAGCGTATCGACAGACGGGCGTGGTACAGATACGCAGTATTTT. Its protein is CASSVSTDGRGTDTQYF.